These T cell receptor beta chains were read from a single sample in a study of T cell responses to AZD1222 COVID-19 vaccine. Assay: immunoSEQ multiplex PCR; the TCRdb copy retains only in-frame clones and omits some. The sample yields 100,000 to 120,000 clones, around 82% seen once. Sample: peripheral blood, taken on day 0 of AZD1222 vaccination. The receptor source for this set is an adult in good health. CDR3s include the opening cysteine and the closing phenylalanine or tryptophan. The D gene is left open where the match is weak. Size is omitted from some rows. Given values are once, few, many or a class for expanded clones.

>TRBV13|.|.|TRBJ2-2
TGTGCCAGCAGCGCACAGGTACCCGGGGTTCGGCTGTTTTTT
CASSAQVPGVRLFF
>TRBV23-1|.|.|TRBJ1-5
TGCGCCAGCAGTCAATCTTGGGGGCAGGGTCAGCCCCAGCATTTT
CASSQSWGQGQPQHF
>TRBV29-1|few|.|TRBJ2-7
TGCAGCGTTGAGGTGCCAGATCGGCTCGAGCAGTACTTC
CSVEVPDRLEQYF
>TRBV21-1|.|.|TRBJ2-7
TGTGCCAGCAGTCCCCGAAGGGCAGGGCCAGAAGGGTCCTACGAGCAGTACTTC
CASSPRRAGPEGSYEQYF
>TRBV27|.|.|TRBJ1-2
TGTGCCAGCAGTCCTAAAAACACAGGGAACTATGGCTACACCTTC
CASSPKNTGNYGYTF
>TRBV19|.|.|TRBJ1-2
TGTGCCACTTCGGACAGCCTTAACTATGGCTACACCTTC
CATSDSLNYGYTF
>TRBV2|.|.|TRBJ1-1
TGTGCCAGCAGAGGACGGGCGGTGGGGTACACTGAAGCTTTCTTT
CASRGRAVGYTEAFF
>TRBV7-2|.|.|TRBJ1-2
TGTGCCAGCAGCCTACAGCCTCTATTATCCCCTAACTATGGCTACACCTTC
CASSLQPLLSPNYGYTF
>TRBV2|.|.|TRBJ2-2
TGTGCCAGCAGGCAGCAGGGAGCCGGGGAGCTGTTTTTT
CASRQQGAGELFF
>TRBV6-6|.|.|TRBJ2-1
TGTGCCAGCAGTTACTCAGAGCTGCCGGGCAATGAGCAGTTCTTC
CASSYSELPGNEQFF
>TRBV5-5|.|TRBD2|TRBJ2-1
TGTGCCAGCAGCCCTTGGGTAGCGGGTATCTACAATGAGCAGTTCTTC
CASSPWVAGIYNEQFF
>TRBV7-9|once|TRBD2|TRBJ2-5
TGTGCCAGCAGCTTAGCGGGACTAGCCCCCGAGACCCAGTACTTC
CASSLAGLAPETQYF
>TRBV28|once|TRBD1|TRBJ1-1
TGTGCCAGCAGATTCCGGGACAGGGACTTGAACACTGAAGCTTTCTTT
CASRFRDRDLNTEAFF
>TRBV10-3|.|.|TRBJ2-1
TGTGCCATCAGTGAGTCGAACGAGCAGTTCTTC
CAISESNEQFF
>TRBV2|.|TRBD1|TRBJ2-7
TGTGCCAGCAGCGCCGACAGGGGTGAGTCCTACGAGCAGTACTTC
CASSADRGESYEQYF
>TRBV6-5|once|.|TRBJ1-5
TGTGCCAGCAGTATCGACGGCAATCAGCCCCAGCATTTT
CASSIDGNQPQHF
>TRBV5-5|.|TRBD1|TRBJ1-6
TGTGCCAGCAGCCCGAAGACAGGGGGATACTCACCCCTCCACTTT
CASSPKTGGYSPLHF
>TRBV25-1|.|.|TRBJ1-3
TGTGCCAGCAAAATTGGCTCTGGAAACACCATATATTTT
CASKIGSGNTIYF
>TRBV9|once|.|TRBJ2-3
TGTGCCAGCAGCGTAGCGGGGCAGGGACCCACAGATACGCAGTATTTT
CASSVAGQGPTDTQYF
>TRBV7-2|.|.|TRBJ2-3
TGTGCCAGCAGCTTAGTATCCCGCAGGACCACAGATACGCAGTATTTT
CASSLVSRRTTDTQYF
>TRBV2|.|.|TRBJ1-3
TGTGCCAGCAGTAGGGTTTTGAGTTCTGGAAACACCATATATTTT
CASSRVLSSGNTIYF
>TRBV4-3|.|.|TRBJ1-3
TGCGCCAGCAGACCCTCTTCTGGAAACACCATATATTTT
CASRPSSGNTIYF
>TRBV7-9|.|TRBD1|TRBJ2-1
TGTGCCAGCAGCTTAGGGACAGGGGGCGATGAGCAGTTCTTC
CASSLGTGGDEQFF
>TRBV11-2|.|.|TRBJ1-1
TGTGCCAGCAGCTTAGGGGGAGTGGGTAGCACTGAAGCTTTCTTT
CASSLGGVGSTEAFF
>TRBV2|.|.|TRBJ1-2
TGTGCCAGCAGTGGCCTGGACCCGTCTGCAAATTCTAACTATGGCTACACCTTC
CASSGLDPSANSNYGYTF
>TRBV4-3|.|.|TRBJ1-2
TGCGCCAGCAGCCAAGATCTTACCCGGTTGGCCGGCTACACCTTC
CASSQDLTRLAGYTF
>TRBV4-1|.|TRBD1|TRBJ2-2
TGCGCCAGCAGCCAAGGGGTAGGGACAGGCGGCACCGGGGAGCTGTTTTTT
CASSQGVGTGGTGELFF
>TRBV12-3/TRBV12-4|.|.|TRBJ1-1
TGTGCCAGCAGTTTCAGGGAGAACACTGAAGCTTTCTTT
CASSFRENTEAFF
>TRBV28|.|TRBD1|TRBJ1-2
TGTGCCAGCAGCCGGGGGGACAGGGGGCGCATCTATGGCTACACCTTC
CASSRGDRGRIYGYTF
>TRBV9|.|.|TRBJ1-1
TGTGCCAGCAGCCCCCCAGTAAGGGGGGAAGCTTTCTTT
CASSPPVRGEAFF
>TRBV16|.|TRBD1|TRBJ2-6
TGTGCCAGCAGCCTGAGACAGGGGGGACGCGGGGCCAACGTCCTGACTTTC
CASSLRQGGRGANVLTF
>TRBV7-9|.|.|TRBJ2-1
TGTGCCAGCAGCTCACGAACCTCAGGATTATTCAGTGAGCAGTTCTTC
CASSSRTSGLFSEQFF
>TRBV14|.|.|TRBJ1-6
TGTGCCAGCAGCCGTGTTGGGACAAGGAATTCACCCCTCCACTTT
CASSRVGTRNSPLHF
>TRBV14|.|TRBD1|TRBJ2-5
TGTGCCAGCAGCAGGATTACAGGGGGCGCTTATGAGACCCAGTACTTC
CASSRITGGAYETQYF
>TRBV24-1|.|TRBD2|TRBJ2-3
TGTGCCACCAGCGGGACTAGCGGGAGGGCCGTAACAGATACGCAGTATTTT
CATSGTSGRAVTDTQYF
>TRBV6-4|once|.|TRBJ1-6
TGTGCCAGCAGGGACGGAAATTCACCCCTCCACTTT
CASRDGNSPLHF
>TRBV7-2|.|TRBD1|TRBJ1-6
TGTGCCAGCAGACAGGGGGGCTATAATTCACCCCTCCACTTT
CASRQGGYNSPLHF
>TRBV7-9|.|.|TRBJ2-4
TGTGCCAGCAGCTTAGAAGGGGGATACGCCAAAAACATTCAGTACTTC
CASSLEGGYAKNIQYF
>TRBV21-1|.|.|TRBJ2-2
TGTGCCAGCAGCTTTTGGACGGGGATGGGGGTCTGGGAGCTGTTTTTT
CASSFWTGMGVWELFF
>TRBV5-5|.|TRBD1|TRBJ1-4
TGTGCCAGCAGCCCGGGACAGGGAAATGAAAAACTGTTTTTT
CASSPGQGNEKLFF
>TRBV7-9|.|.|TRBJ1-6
TGTGCCAGCGGACCCCTAACCCCGGGGGGTTCACCCCTCCACTTT
CASGPLTPGGSPLHF
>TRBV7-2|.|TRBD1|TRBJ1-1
TGTGCCAGCAGCTTAGCAGGGGGCGCAGGGACTGAAGCTTTCTTT
CASSLAGGAGTEAFF
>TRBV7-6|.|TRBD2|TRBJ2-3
TGTGCCAGCAGCTTAGGACTAGCGGACCTCACAGATACGCAGTATTTT
CASSLGLADLTDTQYF
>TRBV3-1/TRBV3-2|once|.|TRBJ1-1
TGTGCCAGCAGCCAAACCGTCTCCGGTGGCACTGAAGCTTTCTTT
CASSQTVSGGTEAFF
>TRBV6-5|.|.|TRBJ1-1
TGTGCCAGCAGATCCCAAGGGTTGCTGCGCACTGAAGCTTTCTTT
CASRSQGLLRTEAFF
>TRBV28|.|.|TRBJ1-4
TGTGCCAGCACCTTAGGGGGAAGATTGGAAAAACTGTTTTTT
CASTLGGRLEKLFF
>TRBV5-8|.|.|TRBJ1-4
TGTGCCAGCAGCTTGTTTGCAGCTGAAAAACTGTTTTTT
CASSLFAAEKLFF
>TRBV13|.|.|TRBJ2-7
TGTGCCAGCAGCTTAGAGGGCACCCCGCCGCGCGAGCAGTACTTC
CASSLEGTPPREQYF